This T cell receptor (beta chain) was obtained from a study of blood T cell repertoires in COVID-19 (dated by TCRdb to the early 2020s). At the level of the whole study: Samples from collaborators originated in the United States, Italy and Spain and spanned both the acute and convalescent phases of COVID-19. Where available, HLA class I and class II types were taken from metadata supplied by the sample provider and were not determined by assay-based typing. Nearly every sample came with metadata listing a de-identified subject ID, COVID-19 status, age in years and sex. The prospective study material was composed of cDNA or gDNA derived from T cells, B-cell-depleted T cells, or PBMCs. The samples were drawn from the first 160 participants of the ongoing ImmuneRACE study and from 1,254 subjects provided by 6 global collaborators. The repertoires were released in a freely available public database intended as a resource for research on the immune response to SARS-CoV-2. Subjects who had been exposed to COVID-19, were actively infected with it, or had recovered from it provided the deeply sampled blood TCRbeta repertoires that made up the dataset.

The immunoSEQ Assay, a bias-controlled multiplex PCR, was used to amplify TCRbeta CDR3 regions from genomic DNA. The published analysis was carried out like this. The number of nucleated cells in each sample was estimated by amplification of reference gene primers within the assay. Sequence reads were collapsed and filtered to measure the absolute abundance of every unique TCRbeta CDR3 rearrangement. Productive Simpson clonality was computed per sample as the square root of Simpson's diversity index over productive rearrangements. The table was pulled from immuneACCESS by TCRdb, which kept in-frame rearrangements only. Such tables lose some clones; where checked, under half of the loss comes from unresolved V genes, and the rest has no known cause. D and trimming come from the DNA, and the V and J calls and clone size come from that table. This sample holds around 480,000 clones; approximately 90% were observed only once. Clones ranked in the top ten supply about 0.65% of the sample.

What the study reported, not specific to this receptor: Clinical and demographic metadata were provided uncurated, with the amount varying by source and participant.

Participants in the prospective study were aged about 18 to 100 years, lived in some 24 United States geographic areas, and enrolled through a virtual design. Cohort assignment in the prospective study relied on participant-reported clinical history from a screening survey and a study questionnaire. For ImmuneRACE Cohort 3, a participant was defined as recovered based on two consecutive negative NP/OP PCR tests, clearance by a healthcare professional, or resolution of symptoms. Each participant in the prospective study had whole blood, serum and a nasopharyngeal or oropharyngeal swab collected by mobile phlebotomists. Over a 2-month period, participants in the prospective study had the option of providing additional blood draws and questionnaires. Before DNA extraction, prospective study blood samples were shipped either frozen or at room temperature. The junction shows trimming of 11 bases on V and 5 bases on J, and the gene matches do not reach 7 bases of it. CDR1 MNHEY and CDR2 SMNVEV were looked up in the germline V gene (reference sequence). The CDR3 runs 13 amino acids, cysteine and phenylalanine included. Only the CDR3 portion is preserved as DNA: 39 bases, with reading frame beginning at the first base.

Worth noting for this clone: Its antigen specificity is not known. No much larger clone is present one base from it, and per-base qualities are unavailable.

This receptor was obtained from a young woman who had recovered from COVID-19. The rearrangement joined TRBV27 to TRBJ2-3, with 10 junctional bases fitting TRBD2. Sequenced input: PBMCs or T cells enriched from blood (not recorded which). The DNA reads TGTGCCGCAGCGGGGGGGATAGAAGATACGCAGTATTTT. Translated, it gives CAAAGGIEDTQYF.